Below are 30 T cell receptor beta chains sequenced from a single sample in a study of T cell responses to AZD1222 COVID-19 vaccine. Sequencing was performed with immunoSEQ multiplex PCR; in TCRdb, only in-frame clones are kept and a portion is missing. The sample data list more than 110,000 clones. Sample: peripheral blood. These receptors came from an adult in good health.

This sequence joins TRBV4-3 and TRBJ1-1; D not certain. The CDR3 totals 15 residues. CDR1 is LGHNA, CDR2 YSLEER, per germline. V dropped 0 bases and J dropped 1 base, with 9 bases sitting between them. The CDR3 here is CASSQDGQKNTEAFF. As DNA, the CDR3 is TGCGCCAGCAGCCAAGATGGTCAGAAGAACACTGAAGCTTTCTTT.

The rearrangement uses TRBV2 and TRBJ1-5; D is possibly TRBD1 (5 bases). The V end was cut by 5 bases, the J end by 0 bases, with 8 bases between. In germline, CDR1 is SNHLY, CDR2 FYNNEI. This CDR3 contains 14 residues. CDR3 DNA sequence: TGTGCCAGCAGTTGGGGGGATAGCAATCAGCCCCAGCATTTT. This sequence encodes CASSWGDSNQPQHF.

The chain links TRBV15 to TRBJ2-3; 11 bases agree with TRBD2. The trim removed 2 bases at V and 4 bases at J, leaving 5 bases unmatched. Per the germline V gene, CDR1 is LNHNV and CDR2 is YYDKDF (reference sequence). The CDR3 sequence is 16 residues long. DNA of the CDR3: TGTGCCACCAGCAGAAATAGCGGGGGGGCCTCAGATACGCAGTATTTT. Residues: CATSRNSGGASDTQYF.

This sequence joins TRBV5-1 and TRBJ2-7; 7 nucleotides align to TRBD2. The CDR3 is made up of 15 amino acids. J gave up 6 bases and V 0 bases, and 9 bases lay outside the gene matches. Germline lookup yields CDR1 SGHRS and CDR2 YFSETQ. CDR3 sequence reads: CASSLGRTRSSEQYF. The CDR3 DNA reads TGCGCCAGCAGCTTGGGAAGGACTAGGTCGTCCGAGCAGTACTTC.

The chain has TRBV28 and TRBJ1-4; D not certain. CDR3 length: 14 amino acids. Looked up from germline, CDR1 is MDHEN and CDR2 is SYDVKM. The ends were cut back, 7 bases at V and 0 bases at J, with 9 bases in the middle. CDR3 bases: TGTGCCAGCAACTTCGACCCAACTAATGAAAAACTGTTTTTT. Translation gives CASNFDPTNEKLFF.

The genes are TRBV19 and TRBJ2-5, with D perhaps TRBD2 (7 bases). This CDR3 is 15 amino acids long. Trimming pared 7 bases from V and 5 bases from J, leaving 20 bases between. From germline, CDR1 is LNHDA and CDR2 SQIVND (reference sequence). CDR3 coding DNA: TGTGCCAGTACCCCTGGGGGGGGCGCTCGGGAGACCCAGTACTTC. Translating gives CASTPGGGARETQYF.

The chain carries TRBV5-6 and TRBJ1-1; 8 bases line up with TRBD1. This CDR3 contains 14 residues. Germline-derived CDR1 and CDR2 are SGHDT and YYEEEE. The trim removed 4 bases at V and 3 bases at J, leaving 5 bases unmatched. Written as DNA, the CDR3 is TGTGCCAGCAGCCGCCTGGACAGGGACACTGAAGCTTTCTTT. It translates to CASSRLDRDTEAFF.

V gene TRBV7-3 combines with J gene TRBJ2-2; D may correspond to TRBD1 or TRBD2 (5 bases each). With 1 base removed from V and 2 bases from J, the gap between germline ends came to 8 bases. CDR3 length: 15 amino acids. The germline CDR1 and CDR2 sequences are SGHTA and FQGTGA. The CDR3 coding sequence is TGTGCCAGCAGCTTAATTGGGGGAAACACCGGGGAGCTGTTTTTT. Translating it yields CASSLIGGNTGELFF.

The chain carries TRBV5-6 and TRBJ1-1; D is undetermined. V dropped 7 bases and J dropped 0 bases, with 16 bases sitting between them. Germline CDR1 is SGHDT and CDR2 is YYEEEE. The CDR3 runs 15 residues. The CDR3 bases are TGTGCCAGCTCCGACCCGGCCTCCATGAACACTGAAGCTTTCTTT. Translated: CASSDPASMNTEAFF. Complete variable domain (other parts from reference TRBV5-6 and TRBJ1-1): DAGVTQSPTHLIKTRGQQVTLRCSPKSGHDTVSWYQQALGQGPQFIFQYYEEEERQRGNFPDRFSGHQFPNYSSELNVNALLLGDSALYLCASSDPASMNTEAFFGQGTRLTVV.

CDR3 sequence (DNA): TGCGCCAGCAGCTTGCGAGGGGAGAACTATGGCTACACCTTC. This encodes CASSLRGENYGYTF. The chain joins TRBV5-1 to TRBJ1-2; tentatively, D is TRBD1 (5 bases). In germline, CDR1 is SGHRS, CDR2 YFSETQ. The CDR3 is 14 residues long. Trimming pared 1 base from V and 2 bases from J, leaving 9 bases between.

The V call is TRBV15, the J call TRBJ1-2; the D is unclear. Per germline, CDR1 LNHNV and CDR2 YYDKDF (reference sequence). Trimming took 4 bases from V and 2 from J, leaving 8 bases between them. The CDR3 totals 13 residues. This CDR3 reads CATSNGMNYGYTF. In DNA, the CDR3 is TGTGCCACCAGCAACGGGATGAACTATGGCTACACCTTC.

The chain combines TRBV2 with TRBJ2-3, with a weak D call TRBD2 (5 bases). CDR3 length: 14 amino acids. Germline V lookup: CDR1 SNHLY, CDR2 FYNNEI. The ends were cut back, 7 bases at V and 1 base at J, with 12 bases in the middle. This chain's CDR3 is CASNRELRTDTQYF. The CDR3 DNA sequence: TGTGCCAGCAACCGGGAACTACGCACAGATACGCAGTATTTT.

V and J are TRBV9 and TRBJ2-1; maybe TRBD2 (6 bases). Trimming removed 0 bases from V and 2 bases from J, with 12 bases in between. Germline values: CDR1 SGDLS, CDR2 YYNGEE. This CDR3 is built from 16 residues. The CDR3 here is CASSVGWASAYNEQFF. DNA of the CDR3: TGTGCCAGCAGCGTAGGGTGGGCTAGCGCCTACAATGAGCAGTTCTTC.

The genes are TRBV4-1 and TRBJ2-7; unclear D gene. V dropped 3 bases and J dropped 2 bases, with 20 bases sitting between them. Germline V lookup: CDR1 MGHRA, CDR2 YSYEKL. CDR3 length: 17 residues. The CDR3 coding sequence is TGCGCCAGCAGCCAGGCCAGCGACACGGCAGGTACCTACGAGCAGTACTTC. Translation: CASSQASDTAGTYEQYF.

The rearrangement joins TRBV30 to TRBJ1-2; D gene ambiguous. The CDR3 totals 12 residues. V shed 3 bases and J shed 2 bases, with 7 bases lying between them. CDR1 is GTSNPN, CDR2 SVGIG, per germline (reference sequence). This CDR3 is CAWRWQNYGYTF. Here the CDR3 DNA reads TGTGCCTGGAGATGGCAGAACTATGGCTACACCTTC.

The rearrangement links TRBV19 to TRBJ1-2, with 7 bases identical to TRBD1. Germline CDR1 and CDR2: LNHDA and SQIVND (reference sequence). V lost 3 bases and J lost 4; bases outside the gene matches: 11. The CDR3 spans 16 residues. The CDR3 DNA reads as TGTGCCAGTAGTATCCTTTTCTTCGGGGACAGCTATGGCTACACCTTC. Protein product: CASSILFFGDSYGYTF.

The chain couples TRBV30 to TRBJ1-6; D ambiguous. Germline CDR1 reads GTSNPN; CDR2 reads SVGIG (reference sequence). Trimming removed 1 base at V and 7 bases at J, with 2 bases between. CDR3 length equals 11 residues. CDR3 protein: CAWSENSPLHF. The CDR3, as DNA: TGTGCCTGGAGTGAAAATTCACCCCTCCACTTT.

The V and J genes are TRBV7-2 and TRBJ2-7, with 7 positions matching TRBD1. The CDR3 sequence is 15 residues long. CDR1 is SGHTA and CDR2 is FQGNSA in the germline V gene. Losses at the gene ends were 5 bases for V and 7 bases for J; bases not matched to a gene: 14. This CDR3 reads CASSPRTGLAWEQYF. CDR3 DNA: TGTGCCAGCAGCCCTAGGACAGGCCTGGCATGGGAGCAGTACTTC.

The rearrangement uses TRBV27 and TRBJ2-5, with 8 nucleotides matching TRBD1. From germline, CDR1 is MNHEY and CDR2 SMNVEV (reference sequence). This CDR3 contains 13 residues. J lost 5 bases, V lost 8 bases, and 7 bases had no gene match. The CDR3 coding sequence is TGTGCCAGCGGCCGGACAGGGCGGGAGACCCAGTACTTC. Translated, it gives CASGRTGRETQYF.

The chain uses TRBV7-3 and TRBJ1-1, with D uncertain. The CDR3 runs 15 residues. V was pared by 0 bases and J by 2 bases, with 10 bases between. The germline V gene encodes CDR1 SGHTA and CDR2 FQGTGA. The DNA for the CDR3 is TGTGCCAGCAGCTTAACGTCGGAGGGAAACACTGAAGCTTTCTTT. It codes for CASSLTSEGNTEAFF.

J is TRBJ2-3 and V is TRBV7-9; D ambiguous. In germline, CDR1 is SEHNR, CDR2 FQNEAQ (reference sequence). V was shortened by 2 bases and J by 6 bases, with 15 bases between the two germline ends. The CDR3 has 15 amino acids. The chain's CDR3 is CASSLWIGKSDTQYF. CDR3 bases: TGTGCCAGCAGCTTATGGATAGGGAAGTCGGATACGCAGTATTTT.

The gene calls are TRBV10-3 and TRBJ1-1; no reliable D call. The CDR3 contains 15 residues. With 5 bases removed from V and 0 bases from J, the gap between germline ends came to 13 bases. CDR1 is ENHRY, CDR2 SYGVKD, per germline. CDR3 bases: TGTGCCATCAGTAAGGATCCACAGCTGAACACTGAAGCTTTCTTT. Its translation is CAISKDPQLNTEAFF.

The chain couples TRBV21-1 to TRBJ1-1; the D call of TRBD1 is as the table states it, not checked on the DNA. TRBV21-1 is reported as a pseudogene. The CDR3 totals 17 residues. The chain's CDR3 is CASSDLDQQTTHTEAFF. DNA of the CDR3: TGTGCCAGCAGCGATTTGGATCAACAGACAACTCACACTGAAGCTTTCTTT.

This chain uses TRBV19 with TRBJ1-5; 11 nucleotides line up with TRBD1. Per the germline V gene, CDR1 is LNHDA and CDR2 is SQIVND (reference sequence). The V segment lost 5 bases and the J segment 2 bases; nucleotides outside the gene matches: 5. The CDR3 sequence is 16 residues long. DNA of the CDR3: TGTGCCAGTAGTCCGAGGGACAGGGGGGGCAATCAGCCCCAGCATTTT. Translating gives CASSPRDRGGNQPQHF.

The chain links TRBV9 to TRBJ2-5, with 7 bases identical to TRBD1. Trimming cost V 4 bases and J 5 bases; bases outside gene matches: 11. This CDR3 has 15 residues. From germline, CDR1 is SGDLS and CDR2 YYNGEE. DNA for the CDR3: TGTGCCAGCAGCCAAAAGGACAGGTTAGGGGAGACCCAGTACTTC. This codes for CASSQKDRLGETQYF.

V gene TRBV9 combines with J gene TRBJ2-3; 9 positions match TRBD2. J gave up 10 bases and V 9 bases, and 18 bases lay outside the gene matches. CDR1 and CDR2 (germline): SGDLS, YYNGEE. The CDR3 loop spans 15 amino acids. CDR3 bases: TGTGCCACTTGCCACCAGCGGGGGGACCAGAGTGCGCAGTATTTT. Protein product: CATCHQRGDQSAQYF.

The rearrangement links TRBV9 to TRBJ1-4; no clear D. The CDR3 extends over 15 amino acids. Trimming took off 0 bases at V and 2 bases at J, with 8 bases between the two ends. Germline CDR1 is SGDLS and CDR2 is YYNGEE. The CDR3 is CASSVGVRTNEKLFF. The CDR3 DNA follows: TGTGCCAGCAGCGTAGGGGTGCGGACTAATGAAAAACTGTTTTTT.

V is TRBV12-3 or TRBV12-4 and J is TRBJ1-1; D call uncertain. The CDR3 loop spans 12 amino acids. Trimming removed 1 base at V and 11 bases at J, with 11 bases between. The CDR3 sequence: CASSLDYGSAFF. In nucleotides, the CDR3 is TGTGCCAGCAGTTTAGATTACGGCTCGGCTTTCTTT.

For the CDR3, the DNA is TGTGCCAGCTCAAAAACCTCAGGGGGCACCGGGGAGCTGTTTTTT. It is translated as CASSKTSGGTGELFF. The rearrangement links TRBV18 to TRBJ2-2; 7 bases map to TRBD1. Trimming removed 5 bases from V and 4 bases from J; junction bases left unmatched: 7. This CDR3 spans 15 amino acids. Looked up from germline, CDR1 is KGHSH and CDR2 is LQKENI.

This chain links TRBV7-9 with TRBJ2-7; 9 bases match TRBD1. V dropped 5 bases and J dropped 0; count of bases not matched to a gene: 5. The CDR3 sequence is 15 residues long. Per germline, CDR1 SEHNR and CDR2 FQNEAQ (reference sequence). The CDR3 here is CASSPTGGSSYEQYF. The DNA for the CDR3 is TGTGCCAGCAGCCCCACAGGGGGCAGCTCCTACGAGCAGTACTTC.